Following are 18 T cell receptor beta chains from one sample sequenced in a study of human T cells and chemical hapten exposure. Time point given: pre-sensitization, week 0. Treatment defined: therapeutic diphenylcyclopropenone sensitization with weekly scalp DPC. TCRdb analysed the RACE reads with MiXCR anew, one entry per CDR3 protein. The sample holds a few hundred thousand distinct CDR3 sequences, around 5.5% seen once. Sequencing was performed on whole blood, taken in connection with sensitization to the hapten diphenylcyclopropenone (DPC). These receptors came from a woman aged 18-29 years with alopecia areata. Some clones in this sample may be carry-over from other donors' samples.

This clonotype was observed a handful of times. Without the conserved terminal phenylalanine or tryptophan, this CDR3 likely stems from a read error. The DNA is left out, because the CDR3 cannot be placed on it with certainty; the CDR3 is given as TCRdb lists it. The genes are TRBV6-2 or TRBV6-3 and TRBJ2-7; the table names TRBD2, a call not compared with the DNA. The CDR3 sequence runs 13 residues, both termini included. Germline CDR1 MNHEY, CDR2 SVGEGT. This chain's CDR3 is CASSEGLAGGPII.

This clonotype was picked up a small number of times. This chain uses TRBV7-2 with TRBJ1-3; D gene uncertain. Trimming took off 4 bases at V and 5 bases at J, with 15 bases between the two ends. The length of the CDR3 is 15 residues. Germline V CDR1 and CDR2: SGHTA, FQGNSA. CDR3 coding DNA: TGTGCCAGCAGCTCGCGGGGAGGTGCCAGAAACACCATATATTTT. This sequence encodes CASSSRGGARNTIYF.

The CDR3 protein is CASSPDIENTEAFF. CDR3 coding DNA: TGTGCCAGCAGCCCGGACATTGAGAACACTGAAGCTTTCTTT. The gene calls are TRBV12-3 or TRBV12-4 and TRBJ1-1, with a possible D match to TRBD1 (5 bases). The V end lost 6 bases, the J end lost 1 base, and 12 bases lay between the germline ends. The CDR3 is 14 amino acids.

There are many counts of this clonotype. The chain employs TRBV6-2 or TRBV6-3 and TRBJ1-5; TRBD1 might be the D (5 bases). The V end lost 2 bases, the J end lost 3 bases, and 17 bases lay between the germline ends. The CDR3 is made up of 17 amino acids. Per germline, CDR1 MNHEY and CDR2 SVGEGT. The chain's CDR3 is CASSYPGAQAFNQPQHF. DNA for the CDR3: TGTGCCAGCAGTTACCCCGGGGCCCAAGCTTTCAATCAGCCCCAGCATTTT.

The rearrangement uses TRBV5-1 and TRBJ1-6; D remains ambiguous. This CDR3 contains 13 residues. CDR1 and CDR2 (germline): SGHRS, YFSETQ. Trimming shortened V by 0 bases and J by 13 bases, and 11 bases separated the two germline ends. The CDR3 DNA sequence: TGCGCCAGCAGCTTGGAAGTAGGACGTCCCCTCCACTTT. As protein: CASSLEVGRPLHF.

The chain employs TRBV20-1 and TRBJ1-2; D gene uncertain. V was trimmed by 5 bases and J by 4 bases, leaving 14 bases between them. The CDR3 covers 13 residues. CDR1 DFQATT and CDR2 SNEGSKA come from the germline V gene (reference sequence). This CDR3 reads CSADIPGGYGYTF. The CDR3 DNA sequence: TGCAGTGCTGATATCCCGGGAGGCTATGGCTACACCTTC.

The rearrangement joins TRBV10-3 to TRBJ2-3; weak D call: TRBD1 (6 bases). CDR3 length equals 15 residues. Germline V gene sequence: CDR1 ENHRY, CDR2 SYGVKD. V was clipped by 7 bases and J by 6 bases, with 20 bases between them. CDR3 protein: CAITGTKVHGDTQYF. The CDR3 DNA reads TGTGCCATCACCGGGACAAAGGTACACGGGGATACGCAGTATTTT.

This clonotype appeared many times. The V call is TRBV4-1, the J call TRBJ2-3; 12 bases map to TRBD2. The CDR3 has 16 residues. Germline V gives CDR1 MGHRA, CDR2 YSYEKL. Germline trimming cut 0 bases from V and 4 bases from J; bases unmatched to any gene: 2. In nucleotides, the CDR3 is TGCGCCAGCAGCCAAGATCGGACTAGCGGGGCAGATACGCAGTATTTT. The encoded protein is CASSQDRTSGADTQYF.

This clonotype was detected ten times or more. The rearrangement links TRBV12-3 or TRBV12-4 to TRBJ1-5; perhaps TRBD1 as D (6 bases). The CDR3 length is 14 residues. The V and J ends lost 8 bases and 2 bases respectively, with 13 bases between them. CDR3: CASLMGAGNQPQHF. For the CDR3, the DNA is TGTGCCAGCCTAATGGGGGCTGGCAATCAGCCCCAGCATTTT.

V gene TRBV18 combines with J gene TRBJ1-3; 7 nucleotides agree with TRBD1. Germline CDR1 and CDR2: KGHSH and LQKENI. V shed 5 bases and J 0 bases; nucleotides not matched to a gene: 4. The CDR3 spans 15 residues. The CDR3 DNA reads TGTGCCAGCTCAGCCGGGACAGCCTCTGGAAACACCATATATTTT. Protein product: CASSAGTASGNTIYF.

At least ten counts were recorded for this clonotype. The gene calls are TRBV20-1 and TRBJ2-1; 7 bases are shared with TRBD2. This CDR3 comprises 15 residues. V was pared by 0 bases and J by 3 bases, with 5 bases of the junction left unmatched. CDR1 DFQATT and CDR2 SNEGSKA come from the germline V gene (reference sequence). CDR3 DNA sequence: TGCAGTGCTAGAGATGGGCGGGACTACTACAATGAGCAGTTCTTC. Amino acid sequence: CSARDGRDYYNEQFF.

The rearrangement links TRBV4-3 to TRBJ1-2; TRBD1 agrees at 9 bases. This CDR3 has 14 amino acids. Germline assignment: CDR1 LGHNA and CDR2 YSLEER. Trimming cost V 0 bases and J 4 bases; bases outside gene matches: 0. In DNA form, the CDR3 reads TGCGCCAGCAGCCAAGAGGACAGGGGCTATGGCTACACCTTC. Its protein is CASSQEDRGYGYTF.

This clonotype was recorded a few times. This chain uses TRBV15 with TRBJ2-7, with TRBD1 matching 11 bases. The CDR3 sequence is 14 residues long. Looked up from germline, CDR1 is LNHNV and CDR2 is YYDKDF (reference sequence). The trim removed 3 bases at V and 5 bases at J, leaving 3 bases unmatched. The CDR3 reads CATSRGQGGNEQYF. The CDR3 DNA sequence: TGTGCCACCAGCAGGGGACAGGGGGGCAACGAGCAGTACTTC.

This clonotype appeared a few times. This chain links TRBV12-5 with TRBJ2-5; the D is unclear. Germline CDR1 reads LGHNT; CDR2 reads FRNRAP. Trimming left V 6 bases short and J 1 base short, with 9 bases between. The CDR3 loop spans 13 amino acids. The CDR3 reads CASGDGIQETQYF. The CDR3 bases are TGTGCTAGTGGGGATGGGATCCAAGAGACCCAGTACTTC.

This clonotype was seen more than once but under ten times. The chain has TRBV20-1 and TRBJ1-4; 7 positions match TRBD1. In germline, CDR1 is DFQATT, CDR2 SNEGSKA (reference sequence). The CDR3 consists of 18 residues. V dropped 3 bases and J dropped 5; count of bases not matched to a gene: 18. DNA of the CDR3: TGCAGTGCTAGGGACAGGAAGGCCACCGCAAGAAGAAATGAAAAACTGTTTTTT. It specifies CSARDRKATARRNEKLFF.

The sample holds a few counts of this clonotype. The V gene is TRBV20-1, the J gene TRBJ2-1, with 7 bases identical to TRBD1. J gave up 4 bases and V 5 bases, and 8 bases lay outside the gene matches. CDR1 is DFQATT, CDR2 SNEGSKA, per germline (reference sequence). The CDR3 contains 14 residues. This chain's CDR3 is CSALGTDSYNEQFF. The DNA of the CDR3 is TGCAGTGCTTTGGGGACAGATAGTTACAATGAGCAGTTCTTC.

This clonotype was observed many times. This chain joins TRBV3-1 and TRBJ1-2, with TRBD1 matching over 8 bases. Germline V gives CDR1 LGHDT, CDR2 YNNKEL (reference sequence). CDR3 length: 13 residues. Losses at the gene ends were 6 bases for V and 4 bases for J; bases not matched to a gene: 4. As DNA, the CDR3 is TGTGCCAGCAGTTGGCAGGGGGCCTATGGCTACACCTTC. This gives the protein CASSWQGAYGYTF.

This clonotype was counted many times. The chain uses TRBV2 and TRBJ2-3; 10 positions agree with TRBD1. V shed 6 bases, J shed 3 bases, and the junction held 3 bases outside the gene matches. The germline V gene has CDR1 SNHLY and CDR2 FYNNEI. CDR3 length equals 14 residues. The CDR3 here is CASRGDRGTDTQYF. DNA of the CDR3: TGTGCCAGCAGGGGGGACAGGGGAACAGATACGCAGTATTTT.